These 18 T cell receptor beta chains were sequenced from one sample in a study of shared clonotypes between healthy human individuals. This table comes from immunoSEQ multiplex PCR, and its TCRdb copy is limited to in-frame clones, with some not included. The sample lists roughly 1.4 million clones; approximately 98.5% were seen once. The sequenced sample was naive CD4+ T cells sorted from blood. Noted subset: CD45RA+ positively selected. Receptors originate from a man aged 25 to 40 in good health.

The CDR3 DNA sequence: TGTGCCAGCAGCGGGGCCGACAGTAATAGTTACGAGCAGTACTTC. Translated, it gives CASSGADSNSYEQYF. This chain joins TRBV5-5 and TRBJ2-7; D possibly corresponds to TRBD1 (5 bases). Trimming pared 4 bases from V and 4 bases from J, leaving 18 bases between. Germline V gene lookup returns CDR1 SGHKS and CDR2 YYEKEE (reference sequence). The CDR3 covers 15 residues.

This chain's CDR3 is CASTLGDYGYTF. The CDR3 DNA sequence: TGTGCCAGCACCCTAGGGGACTATGGCTACACCTTC. The chain links TRBV28 to TRBJ1-2, with D perhaps TRBD1 (5 bases). V was shortened by 7 bases and J by 3 bases, with 9 bases between the two germline ends. The CDR3 runs 12 residues. Germline CDR1 reads MDHEN; CDR2 reads SYDVKM.

This clone was detected only once. Other DNA sequences from this sample encode an identical CDR3 as well. This sequence joins TRBV5-6 and TRBJ2-7, with 9 bases lining up with TRBD1. The germline CDR1 and CDR2 sequences are SGHDT and YYEEEE. V was pared by 4 bases and J by 3 bases, with 11 bases of the junction left unmatched. CDR3 length equals 16 residues. The CDR3 nucleotides read TGTGCCAGCAGCCAAGCAGGGACAGGGAAAGACTACGAGCAGTACTTC. Amino acids: CASSQAGTGKDYEQYF.

CDR3 DNA: TGTGCCTGGACTGTACAGGGACCTAATGAAAAACTGTTTTTT. Translation gives CAWTVQGPNEKLFF. The genes are TRBV30 and TRBJ1-4, with D possibly being TRBD1 (6 bases). Germline V gene lookup returns CDR1 GTSNPN and CDR2 SVGIG (reference sequence). V was shortened by 4 bases and J by 3 bases, with 12 bases between the two germline ends. The CDR3 loop spans 14 amino acids.

The rearrangement uses TRBV28 and TRBJ1-1, with TRBD1 as a possible D gene (6 bases). Trimming stripped 0 bases from V and 5 bases from J, with 10 bases between. Germline values: CDR1 MDHEN, CDR2 SYDVKM. The CDR3 is 14 amino acids. CDR3 nucleotide sequence: TGTGCCAGCAGTTTATGGTCAGGGGTTACTGAAGCTTTCTTT. Protein sequence: CASSLWSGVTEAFF. Full variable domain (missing parts from reference TRBV28 and TRBJ1-1): DVKVTQSSRYLVKRTGEKVFLECVQDMDHENMFWYRQDPGLGLRLIYFSYDVKMKEKGDIPEGYSVSREKKERFSLILESASTNQTSMYLCASSLWSGVTEAFFGQGTRLTVV.

J is TRBJ2-3 and V is TRBV5-4; D uncertain. Trimming pared 6 bases from V and 3 bases from J, leaving 11 bases between. The CDR3 is made up of 13 amino acids. Germline CDR1 and CDR2: SGHNT and YYREEE (reference sequence). The CDR3 DNA is TGTGCCAGCACCGCCCCCCAGACAGATACGCAGTATTTT. This gives the protein CASTAPQTDTQYF.

The rearrangement joins TRBV9 to TRBJ2-5; 8 bases align to TRBD1. The CDR3 is 15 amino acids. After removal of 2 bases from V and 4 bases from J, the junction contained 7 bases not matched to a gene. The germline gives CDR1 SGDLS, CDR2 YYNGEE. CDR3 DNA: TGTGCCAGCAGCGTCATCGGACAGGGTGGAGAGACCCAGTACTTC. Its protein is CASSVIGQGGETQYF.

Regarding this clone: Different DNA sequences within this sample yield the same CDR3. The chain links TRBV27 to TRBJ2-3, with D unclear. From germline, CDR1 is MNHEY and CDR2 SMNVEV (reference sequence). The CDR3 extends over 13 amino acids. V was shortened by 3 bases and J by 0 bases, with 4 bases between the two germline ends. The CDR3 spells CASSFLSTDTQYF. The CDR3 nucleotides read TGTGCCAGCAGTTTTCTAAGCACAGATACGCAGTATTTT.

The chain has TRBV11-2 and TRBJ2-1, with 14 bases that match TRBD2. Trimming took 5 bases from V and 9 from J; bases not matched to a gene: 6. From germline, CDR1 is SGHAT and CDR2 FQNNGV. CDR3 length equals 15 residues. The CDR3 bases are TGTGCCAGCAGCCCCGGACTAGCGGGAGGACGTGAGCAGTTCTTC. Its translation: CASSPGLAGGREQFF. Full variable domain (missing parts from reference TRBV11-2 and TRBJ2-1): EAGVAQSPRYKIIEKRQSVAFWCNPISGHATLYWYQQILGQGPKLLIQFQNNGVVDDSQLPKDRFSAERLKGVDSTLKIQPAKLEDSAVYLCASSPGLAGGREQFFGPGTRLTVL.

The rearrangement uses TRBV4-1 and TRBJ1-2; D might be TRBD1 (5 bases). This CDR3 contains 13 residues. Germline V gene lookup returns CDR1 MGHRA and CDR2 YSYEKL. Trimming removed 3 bases at V and 1 base at J, with 6 bases between. CDR3 protein: CASSQGVNYGYTF. The CDR3 bases are TGCGCCAGCAGCCAGGGGGTTAACTATGGCTACACCTTC.

The J gene is TRBJ1-1, the V gene TRBV6-4; TRBD1 matches at 8 bases. This CDR3 is built from 15 residues. V lost 6 bases to trimming and J lost 4 bases; unmatched junction nucleotides: 10. Germline-derived CDR1 and CDR2 are MRHNA and SNTAGT. The CDR3 loop is CASSETPGGGTEAFF. DNA of the CDR3: TGTGCCAGCAGCGAAACCCCAGGGGGCGGCACTGAAGCTTTCTTT.

The chain links TRBV28 to TRBJ1-2; D is unclear. This CDR3 comprises 16 residues. In germline, CDR1 is MDHEN, CDR2 SYDVKM. V was pared by 4 bases and J by 8 bases, with 23 bases between. The CDR3 bases are TGTGCCAGCAGTTCAGACTCGAACCCGGGAGCTTACGGCTACACCTTC. Translating it yields CASSSDSNPGAYGYTF.

This chain joins TRBV4-3 and TRBJ2-2; D unclear. CDR3 length: 16 residues. CDR1 LGHNA and CDR2 YSLEER come from the germline V gene. Trimming pared 1 base from V and 1 base from J, leaving 10 bases between. CDR3 residues: CASSQVTSGNTGELFF. The CDR3 DNA follows: TGCGCCAGCAGCCAAGTAACTTCGGGGAACACCGGGGAGCTGTTTTTT.

As concerns this clone: The same CDR3 is also encoded by other DNA sequences in this sample. The chain combines TRBV18 with TRBJ1-1; D remains unclear. The CDR3 sequence is 14 residues long. V was cut by 0 bases and J by 1 base, with 6 bases left in between. Looked up from germline, CDR1 is KGHSH and CDR2 is LQKENI. The CDR3 DNA sequence: TGTGCCAGCTCACCACCGAAAGGGAACACTGAAGCTTTCTTT. Residues: CASSPPKGNTEAFF.

The chain joins TRBV28 to TRBJ1-4, with D possibly matching TRBD1 (5 bases). In germline, CDR1 is MDHEN, CDR2 SYDVKM. With 5 bases removed from V and 0 bases from J, the gap between germline ends came to 10 bases. This CDR3 region has 15 residues. In DNA, the CDR3 is TGTGCCAGCAGTCTCCCCAGGGCAACTAATGAAAAACTGTTTTTT. This encodes CASSLPRATNEKLFF.

The gene calls are TRBV5-6 and TRBJ2-3; no definite D call. The V gene lost 0 bases and the J gene lost 2 bases, with 10 bases spanning the gap. In germline, CDR1 is SGHDT, CDR2 YYEEEE. The CDR3 extends over 15 amino acids. This CDR3 is CASSLVPTDTDTQYF. The CDR3 DNA reads as TGTGCCAGCAGCTTGGTACCAACCGACACAGATACGCAGTATTTT. The full variable domain, completed using reference TRBV5-6 and TRBJ2-3, is DAGVTQSPTHLIKTRGQQVTLRCSPKSGHDTVSWYQQALGQGPQFIFQYYEEEERQRGNFPDRFSGHQFPNYSSELNVNALLLGDSALYLCASSLVPTDTDTQYFGPGTRLTVL.

The chain carries TRBV2 and TRBJ2-5, with D possibly matching TRBD2 (5 bases). The CDR3 loop spans 13 amino acids. Germline V gene lookup returns CDR1 SNHLY and CDR2 FYNNEI. V was pared by 0 bases and J by 7 bases, with 9 bases between. The CDR3 nucleotides read TGTGCCAGCAGTGAAGCGGGGAGTAGGACCCAGTACTTC. Translating it yields CASSEAGSRTQYF.

CDR3 protein: CASSQMTSGRSQETQYF. The DNA for the CDR3 is TGCGCCAGCAGCCAAATGACTAGCGGGAGGTCTCAAGAGACCCAGTACTTC. The chain combines TRBV4-3 with TRBJ2-5; TRBD2 agrees at 13 bases. After removal of 2 bases from V and 2 bases from J, the junction contained 5 bases not matched to a gene. CDR1 is LGHNA, CDR2 YSLEER, per germline. The CDR3 length is 17 residues.